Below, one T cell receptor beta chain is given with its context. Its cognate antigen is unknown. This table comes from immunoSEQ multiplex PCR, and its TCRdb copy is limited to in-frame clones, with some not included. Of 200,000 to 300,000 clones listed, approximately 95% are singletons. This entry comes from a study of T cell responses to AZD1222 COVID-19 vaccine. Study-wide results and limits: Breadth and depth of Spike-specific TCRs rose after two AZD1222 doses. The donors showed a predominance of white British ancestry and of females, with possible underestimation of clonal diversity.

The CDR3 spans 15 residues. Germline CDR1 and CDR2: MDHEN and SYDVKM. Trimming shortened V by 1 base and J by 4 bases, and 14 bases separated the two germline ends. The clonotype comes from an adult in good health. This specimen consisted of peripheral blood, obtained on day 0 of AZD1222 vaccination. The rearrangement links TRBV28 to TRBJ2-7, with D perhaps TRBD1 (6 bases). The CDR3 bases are TGTGCCAGCAGTTTATACGCAGGGGCGAGGTACGAGCAGTACTTC. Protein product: CASSLYAGARYEQYF.